The clone carrying this T cell receptor (beta chain) appeared a few times. Its specificity is not known. The germline V gene encodes CDR1 LGHNA and CDR2 YSLEER. V was clipped by 4 bases and J by 0 bases, with 15 bases between them. This CDR3 has 17 residues. The investigators reverse transcribed all of the isolated RNA, so they sequenced expressed TCRB transcripts. Some clones are missing from TCRdb's copy, which holds only in-frame ones; the method was immunoSEQ multiplex PCR. This table has some 280,000 clones, around 15% appearing once. Stem cell-like memory, regulatory, central memory and naive CD4+ cells were sorted via CD45RO/CCR7/CD25/CD127/CD95/CD27. The entry originates in a study of beta chain features in type 1 diabetes. The study, taken as a whole, reports: Researchers reported that naive, central memory and Treg TCRB repertoires appeared more similar in patients than in healthy donors. With patients and controls alike, PCR might favor shorter templates to an equal degree. Shortening that was moderate but significant affected the TCRB CDR3s of Type 1 diabetes patients in all four CD4+ subsets. Reduced insertions and increased deletions marked VDJ junctions in type 1 diabetes patients.

The receptor was derived from a man aged 25 to 40 with type 1 diabetes. Material for sequencing was naive CD4+ T cells from blood. J is TRBJ2-2 and V is TRBV4-3; maybe TRBD2 (6 bases). The CDR3 bases are TGCGCCAGCAGCCTCGGTTGGGGGAGGTCGAACACCGGGGAGCTGTTTTTT. This encodes CASSLGWGRSNTGELFF.